This T cell receptor (beta chain) was captured by sequencing in a study of T cells in pancreatic ductal adenocarcinoma. In the case of this clone: As yet, its antigen is unknown.

General study results and limits: Tumor samples had fewer productive templates and about 8-fold fewer unique clonotypes than blood. Mean clonality was around 0.1 in tumors and approximately 0.072 in blood, not significantly different.

The selected patients with pancreatic ductal adenocarcinoma had surgery but no neoadjuvant therapy. Using immunoSEQ multiplex PCR, the repertoire was profiled, and TCRdb retains in-frame clones only, with some absent. Among around 94,000 clones listed, 90% to 95% were seen once. Material for sequencing was PBMCs. This receptor was identified in a human donor with pancreatic ductal adenocarcinoma.

DNA of the CDR3: TGTGCCAGCAGTTTAGGGAGCACTGAAGCTTTCTTT. It yields the protein CASSLGSTEAFF. This sequence joins TRBV28 and TRBJ1-1; no firm D call. V lost 2 bases to trimming and J lost 4 bases, with 5 bases between them. The CDR3 runs 12 residues. Looked up from germline, CDR1 is MDHEN and CDR2 is SYDVKM.